These 14 T cell receptor beta chains share one sample of origin, sequenced in a study of CD8 T cells in ankylosing spondylitis. TCRdb redid the calling of the 5' RACE reads with MiXCR, one entry per CDR3 protein. This repertoire shows some 120,000 distinct CDR3 sequences, roughly 15% found once; its top ten account for about 2.7%. Sequencing used blood, either unsorted or a sorted T cell fraction (not recorded which). The receptors derive from a female donor with ankylosing spondylitis or in good health (not recorded which).

At least ten counts were recorded for this clonotype. The chain is built from TRBV20-1 and TRBJ1-1, with 8 positions matching TRBD1. CDR1 is DFQATT, CDR2 SNEGSKA, per germline (reference sequence). J lost 5 bases, V lost 5 bases, and 13 bases had no gene match. The CDR3 covers 15 residues. The CDR3 loop reads CSAGQGEVFRTEAFF. CDR3 DNA: TGCAGTGCTGGACAGGGAGAAGTGTTTCGGACTGAAGCTTTCTTT.

The chain has TRBV5-1 and TRBJ1-2; D is uncertain. This CDR3 contains 14 residues. Germline V gene lookup returns CDR1 SGHRS and CDR2 YFSETQ. Trimming pared 0 bases from V and 0 bases from J, leaving 6 bases between. The CDR3 reads CASSLEAANYGYTF. CDR3 nucleotides: TGCGCCAGCAGCTTGGAGGCAGCTAACTATGGCTACACCTTC.

This clonotype has ten or more counts. In nucleotides, the CDR3 is TGCGCCCTCGGGACAGGGGGCACCGGGGAGCTGTTTTTT. Its translation is CALGTGGTGELFF. The chain links TRBV5-1 to TRBJ2-2; 11 bases map to TRBD1. CDR1 is SGHRS and CDR2 is YFSETQ in the germline V gene. V trimming: 10 bases; J trimming: 4 bases; junction bases outside the gene matches: 3. There are 13 residues in the CDR3.

This chain connects TRBV20-1 to TRBJ1-3; D gene uncertain. The V gene lost 4 bases and the J gene lost 0 bases, with 7 bases spanning the gap. The CDR3 length is 13 residues. The germline gives CDR1 DFQATT, CDR2 SNEGSKA (reference sequence). CDR3 region: CSATDRSGNTIYF. The DNA of the CDR3 is TGCAGTGCTACGGACCGCTCTGGAAACACCATATATTTT.

This chain connects TRBV30 to TRBJ1-2; D possibly corresponds to TRBD1 (5 bases). This CDR3 spans 13 amino acids. CDR1 and CDR2 (germline): GTSNPN, SVGIG (reference sequence). V lost 0 bases, J lost 8 bases, and 13 bases lay in between. CDR3 DNA sequence: TGTGCCTGGAGTGTCTTAGGGACCCAAGGCTACACCTTC. Protein sequence: CAWSVLGTQGYTF. Drawing the rest from reference TRBV30 and TRBJ1-2, the complete variable domain is SQTIHQWPATLVQPVGSPLSLECTVEGTSNPNLYWYRQAAGRGLQLLFYSVGIGQISSEVPQNLSASRPQDRQFILSSKKLLLSDSGFYLCAWSVLGTQGYTFGSGTRLTVV.

This clonotype was counted only a few times. This sequence joins TRBV7-3 and TRBJ2-1; TRBD2 agrees at 14 bases. Trimming at V came to 10 bases and at J to 3 bases, leaving 17 bases not matched to a gene. This CDR3 has 19 residues. Germline V lookup: CDR1 SGHTA, CDR2 FQGTGA. The CDR3 loop reads CAIGSGTSGRSYNYNEQFF. The CDR3 nucleotides read TGTGCCATAGGGAGTGGGACTAGCGGGAGATCGTATAACTACAATGAGCAGTTCTTC.

The genes are TRBV5-1 and TRBJ1-2, with a possible D match to TRBD1 (6 bases). The ends were cut back, 4 bases at V and 6 bases at J, with 13 bases in the middle. CDR1 is SGHRS and CDR2 is YFSETQ in the germline V gene. The CDR3 runs to 13 residues. Here the CDR3 reads CASSLIPGDGYTF. The CDR3 nucleotides read TGCGCCAGCAGCCTTATCCCAGGGGATGGCTACACCTTC.

The table lists this clonotype with a few counts. The V gene is TRBV7-2, the J gene TRBJ2-2; perhaps TRBD2 as D (6 bases). Looked up from germline, CDR1 is SGHTA and CDR2 is FQGNSA. The CDR3 has 17 residues. V shed 5 bases and J shed 2 bases, with 18 bases lying between them. CDR3 sequence: CASSTETGTVNTGELFF. DNA of the CDR3: TGTGCCAGCAGCACGGAAACCGGGACTGTAAACACCGGGGAGCTGTTTTTT.

This clonotype showed up just a few times. The V and J genes are TRBV7-6 and TRBJ2-1; D is possibly TRBD1 (6 bases). CDR1 SGHVS and CDR2 FNYEAQ come from the germline V gene. V was clipped by 1 base and J by 9 bases, with 13 bases between them. The CDR3 covers 14 residues. The CDR3 bases are TGTGCCAGCAGCTTAGTGCAGGGGAGCCGTGAGCAGTTCTTC. As protein: CASSLVQGSREQFF.

There are many counts of this clonotype. The chain is built from TRBV7-8 and TRBJ1-1; D unresolved. The V gene's germline CDR1 is SGHVS and CDR2 FQNEAQ. V dropped 7 bases and J dropped 0 bases, with 12 bases sitting between them. The CDR3 consists of 14 residues. In DNA, the CDR3 is TGTGCCAGCACTCTCCTAGGGATGAACACTGAAGCTTTCTTT. Protein sequence: CASTLLGMNTEAFF.

This clonotype was counted ten times or more. This chain uses TRBV20-1 with TRBJ2-7; 12 bases align to TRBD1. Germline values: CDR1 DFQATT, CDR2 SNEGSKA (reference sequence). The trim removed 3 bases at V and 7 bases at J, leaving 4 bases unmatched. The CDR3 loop spans 13 amino acids. CDR3 sequence (DNA): TGCAGTGCTAGTGGGACAGGGGGCGCGGAGCAGTACTTC. Its translation: CSASGTGGAEQYF.

There are a few counts of this clonotype. V and J are TRBV7-8 and TRBJ2-3, with D maybe TRBD2 (6 bases). The length of the CDR3 is 15 residues. Germline lookup yields CDR1 SGHVS and CDR2 FQNEAQ. V was clipped by 5 bases and J by 1 base, with 13 bases between them. The CDR3 DNA sequence: TGTGCCAGCAGCGCGGGGACGGCGGGCACAGATACGCAGTATTTT. Its protein product is CASSAGTAGTDTQYF.

This clonotype was counted only a few times. The chain uses TRBV5-1 and TRBJ2-1, with TRBD1 matching 7 bases. Germline V CDR1 and CDR2: SGHRS, YFSETQ. The CDR3 totals 15 residues. Unmatched junction bases numbered 9, after V lost 0 bases and J lost 9 bases. CDR3 region: CASSLDGQARGEQFF. CDR3 sequence (DNA): TGCGCCAGCAGCTTGGACGGACAGGCTCGGGGTGAGCAGTTCTTC.

This clonotype was detected ten times or more. V is TRBV4-1 and J is TRBJ2-1; perhaps TRBD2 as D (5 bases). This CDR3 spans 17 amino acids. The V gene's germline CDR1 is MGHRA and CDR2 YSYEKL. With 0 bases removed from V and 2 bases from J, the gap between germline ends came to 14 bases. CDR3 region: CASSQDPNGMPYNEQFF. The CDR3, as DNA: TGCGCCAGCAGCCAAGATCCCAACGGGATGCCCTACAATGAGCAGTTCTTC.